This T cell receptor beta chain was profiled in a study of blood T cell repertoires in COVID-19. There are 19 residues in the CDR3. V lost 5 bases, J lost 4 bases, and 27 bases lay in between. Germline CDR1 MDHEN, CDR2 SYDVKM. Assay: immunoSEQ multiplex PCR; the TCRdb copy retains only in-frame clones and omits some. The sample includes about 230,000 clones, 70% to 85% of them seen just once. V and J are TRBV28 and TRBJ1-5; D is possibly TRBD1 (5 bases). The sequence was obtained from a middle-aged woman who had recovered from COVID-19. Sequencing was carried out using peripheral blood. The CDR3 DNA is TGTGCCAGCAGTCCCCCTCGCAGGTTCGACAGTTCGCGTAATCAGCCCCAGCATTTT. Translating gives CASSPPRRFDSSRNQPQHF. Combining the CDR3 with reference TRBV28 and TRBJ1-5 gives the whole variable domain DVKVTQSSRYLVKRTGEKVFLECVQDMDHENMFWYRQDPGLGLRLIYFSYDVKMKEKGDIPEGYSVSREKKERFSLILESASTNQTSMYLCASSPPRRFDSSRNQPQHFGDGTRLSIL.